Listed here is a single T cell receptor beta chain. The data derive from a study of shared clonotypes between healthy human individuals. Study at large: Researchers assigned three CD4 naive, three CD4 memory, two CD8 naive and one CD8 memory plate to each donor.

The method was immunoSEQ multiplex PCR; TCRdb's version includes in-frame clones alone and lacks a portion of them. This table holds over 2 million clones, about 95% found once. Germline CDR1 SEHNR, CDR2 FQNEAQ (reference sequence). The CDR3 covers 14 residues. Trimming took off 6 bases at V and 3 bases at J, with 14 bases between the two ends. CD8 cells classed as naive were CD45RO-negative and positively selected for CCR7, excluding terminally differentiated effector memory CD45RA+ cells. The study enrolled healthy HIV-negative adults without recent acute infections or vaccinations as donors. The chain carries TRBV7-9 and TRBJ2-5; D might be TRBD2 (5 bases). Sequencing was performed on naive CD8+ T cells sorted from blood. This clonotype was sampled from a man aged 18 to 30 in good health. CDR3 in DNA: TGTGCCAGCAGGGAAAGGATCGGGGAAGAGACCCAGTACTTC. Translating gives CASRERIGEETQYF.